This TCR beta chain comes out of a study of T cells in Graves' hyperthyroidism and ophthalmopathy. Study findings and constraints: Ophthalmopathy could be told apart from stable hyperthyroidism with a 13 V-J model.

Amplified regions were TCR beta CDR3 sequences from RNA transcripts. With the HTBI primer set, the TCR CDR3 went through a first round of RT-PCR. A single record per CDR3 protein comes from TCRdb applying MiXCR to the multiplex PCR reads. Among hundreds of thousands of distinct CDR3 sequences, around 20% were seen once, and the ten largest hold around a third. Clinical symptoms, serum thyroxine, TRAb, thyroid ultrasound and orbital computed tomography established diagnosis. The CDR3 is made up of 15 amino acids. The germline V and J ends were trimmed by 5 bases and 0 bases, with 11 bases remaining between them. CDR1 SGHDT and CDR2 YYEEEE come from the germline V gene. This clonotype was seen a few times. Its antigen remains unknown.

The source is a man aged 25 to 45 with Graves' ophthalmopathy. The gene calls are TRBV5-6 and TRBJ2-2, with TRBD1 as a possible D gene (6 bases). Sequencing was done on a sample of blood. In nucleotides, the CDR3 is TGTGCCAGCAGGAGGGGGTATTCGAACACCGGGGAGCTGTTTTTT. It translates to CASRRGYSNTGELFF.